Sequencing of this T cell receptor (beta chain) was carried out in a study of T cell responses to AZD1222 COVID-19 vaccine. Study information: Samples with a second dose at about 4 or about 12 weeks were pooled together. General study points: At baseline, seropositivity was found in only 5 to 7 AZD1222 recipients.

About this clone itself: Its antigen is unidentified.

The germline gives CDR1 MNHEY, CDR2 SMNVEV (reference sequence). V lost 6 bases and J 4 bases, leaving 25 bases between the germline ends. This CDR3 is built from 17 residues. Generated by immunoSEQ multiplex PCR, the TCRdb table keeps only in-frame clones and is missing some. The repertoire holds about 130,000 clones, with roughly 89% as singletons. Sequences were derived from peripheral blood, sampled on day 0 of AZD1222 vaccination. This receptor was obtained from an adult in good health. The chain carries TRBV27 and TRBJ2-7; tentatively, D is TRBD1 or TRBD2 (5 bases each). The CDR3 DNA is TGTGCCAGCAGGGCGAAGACCACGGGGCAGGGTTATTACGAGCAGTACTTC. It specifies CASRAKTTGQGYYEQYF.